This TCR beta chain is from a study of cytomegalovirus exposure and HLA in healthy donors. The CDR3 contains 17 residues. V dropped 1 base and J dropped 5; count of bases not matched to a gene: 9. CDR1 is SGHTA, CDR2 FQGNSA, per germline. In the PCR, 60 Vbeta and 13 Jbeta primers were used. Here immunoSEQ multiplex PCR was the method, and the copy in TCRdb shows in-frame clones only, minus some. The sample shows 180,000 or so clones, 75% of them seen only once. The chain has TRBV7-2 and TRBJ2-2; 8 bases match TRBD2. Sequenced: PBMCs. This TCR was sampled from a woman in her 40s in good health and CMV-seropositive. CDR3 DNA sequence: TGTGCCAGCAGCTTAGGAAGCGGGAGCCTCCCTACCGGGGAGCTGTTTTTT. This sequence encodes CASSLGSGSLPTGELFF.